The clone carrying this TCR beta chain has a handful of counts. TCRdb's copy holds only in-frame clones and misses some; the assay was immunoSEQ multiplex PCR. Of some 87,000 clones in the sample, 70% to 85% were seen once. This specimen comes from a study of control samples from healthy donors and cancer patients. The TCR sequence derives from a man in his sixties with head and neck cancer. Sequenced sample: PBMCs.

The CDR3 reads CASSQLGFGALHF. CDR3 DNA: TGCGCCAGCAGCCAATTAGGCTTTGGTGCCCTCCACTTT. The gene calls are TRBV4-1 and TRBJ1-6; no definite D call. The CDR3 is made up of 13 amino acids. Germline values: CDR1 MGHRA, CDR2 YSYEKL. With 2 bases removed from V and 14 bases from J, the gap between germline ends came to 13 bases.